This T cell receptor (beta chain) was retrieved from a study of T cell repertoires in cytomegalovirus infection. Study summary: Selected CMV epitopes included recently identified HLA-C-restricted ones as well as well-studied HLA-B-restricted ones. Public TCR beta signatures were indicative of both CMV infection and a matching HLA type.

Study-wide findings and caveats: CMV carriers having the relevant HLA were flagged by cumulative public TCR beta family frequency. HLA-C-restricted TCR beta clonotypes specific for CMV led the ex vivo response.

The sample holds one count of this clonotype. Its antigen is currently unknown. TCRdb passed the reads through MiXCR, listing each CDR3 protein once. The sample lists just under 500,000 distinct CDR3 sequences; 30% to 40% were seen once. The CDR3 runs to 16 residues. Germline-derived CDR1 and CDR2 are MNHEY and SVGAGI. The V gene end was trimmed by 6 bases and the J gene end by 0 bases; junction bases not matched to a gene: 8. The sample consisted of cultured PBMCs, taken from culture after CMV antigen stimulation. The chain is built from TRBV6-5 and TRBJ2-1, with 7 bases lining up with TRBD1. The sequence was collected from a human donor in good health (CMV status not recorded). Some clones in this sample may be carry-over from other donors' samples. CDR3 in amino acids: CASRAPGQSSYNEQFF. CDR3 nucleotide sequence: TGTGCCAGCAGAGCCCCGGGACAGAGCTCCTACAATGAGCAGTTCTTC.